This T cell receptor (beta chain) was found in a study of blood T cell repertoires in COVID-19. This clone was found a few times. Sequenced by immunoSEQ multiplex PCR; TCRdb stores in-frame clones only, minus some. The sample has almost 500,000 clones; about 85% are singletons. The germline V gene has CDR1 SGHRS and CDR2 YFSETQ. The CDR3 contains 16 residues. Losses at the gene ends were 3 bases for V and 0 bases for J; bases not matched to a gene: 8. The specimen sequenced was PBMCs or T cells enriched from blood (not recorded which). This sequence originates from a woman between 55 and 75 years old who had recovered from COVID-19. This chain uses TRBV5-1 with TRBJ2-7; 8 bases fit TRBD1. CDR3 amino acids: CASSYSDRAVSYEQYF. The CDR3 DNA sequence: TGCGCCAGCAGCTACTCGGACAGGGCCGTCTCCTACGAGCAGTACTTC.